This T cell receptor beta chain was obtained from a study of blood T cell repertoires in COVID-19 (dated by TCRdb to 2018 to 2021). The study in broad terms: Samples covering the acute and convalescent phases of COVID-19 were provided by collaborators in the United States, Italy and Spain. The prospective study material was composed of cDNA or gDNA derived from T cells, B-cell-depleted T cells, or PBMCs. Subjects who had been exposed to COVID-19, were actively infected with it, or had recovered from it provided the deeply sampled blood TCRbeta repertoires that made up the dataset. The repertoires were made available in a free public database intended to serve as a resource for research on the immune response to SARS-CoV-2. Samples came from the ongoing ImmuneRACE study (first 160 participants) plus 1,254 subjects from 6 global collaborators. A de-identified subject ID, COVID-19 status, age in years and sex were almost always included in the sample metadata. Where available, HLA class I and class II types were obtained from metadata supplied by the sample provider rather than from assay-based typing.

The CDR3, cysteine through phenylalanine, is 16 amino acids long. CDR3 DNA only is kept here, 48 bases in frame from base 1. V has 0 bases trimmed and J has 0 bases trimmed; junction bases matching no gene number 3. As encoded in the germline V gene, CDR1 is SGDLS while CDR2 is YYNGEE. Collaborating institutions collected whole blood in K2EDTA tubes following their own protocols. For TCRbeta analysis, collaborators shipped samples as frozen whole blood, isolated PBMCs, or DNA extracted from either of those sample types. To note about this clone: The antigen it binds to is not known. The sample holds no much larger clone one base away, and base qualities are not on file.

Findings and caveats that apply to the study as a whole: How much clinical and demographic metadata was included differed by source and by participant, and the metadata was provided uncurated.

TCRbeta CDR3 regions were amplified from genomic DNA using the immunoSEQ Assay, a bias-controlled multiplex PCR. The original methods were these. Nucleated cell counts per sample were estimated from amplification of reference gene primers within the assay. To quantify the absolute abundance of each unique TCRbeta CDR3 rearrangement, sequence reads were collapsed and filtered. For each sample, productive Simpson clonality was calculated as the square root of Simpson's diversity index over productive rearrangements. TCRdb took this table from immuneACCESS and kept in-frame rearrangements with V and J called. Such tables lack part of the clones; where checked against another copy, unresolved V genes explain under half of the gap, and the rest is unexplained. The DNA gave D and trimming, while V, J and clone size come from that table. This sample holds 99,000 or so clones; 85% to 90% were observed only once. The ten top clones hold 3.5% to 5% of the sample.

This TCR was sampled from a man aged 45 to 65 with acute or convalescent COVID-19. Sequencing was carried out using peripheral blood. This sequence uses TRBV9 and TRBJ2-1; TRBD2 lines up with 7 middle nucleotides. The CDR3 reads CASSVEIAGSYNEQFF. The base sequence is TGTGCCAGCAGCGTAGAAATAGCGGGCTCCTACAATGAGCAGTTCTTC.